This TCR beta chain is drawn from a study of T cells after posttransplantation cyclophosphamide. V was pared by 4 bases and J by 2 bases, with 12 bases between. Germline lookup yields CDR1 LNHDA and CDR2 SQIVND (reference sequence). This CDR3 spans 14 amino acids. Sequenced by immunoSEQ multiplex PCR; TCRdb stores in-frame clones only, minus some. The sample shows around 40,000 clones, 90% of them seen only once. A marrow graft followed busulfan-fludarabine conditioning, with cyclophosphamide on days +3 and +4. Source: PBMCs, taken about 64 days after allogeneic stem cell transplant with posttransplant cyclophosphamide. V is TRBV19 and J is TRBJ2-7; D is perhaps TRBD1 (5 bases). The sequence came from a male patient between 60 and 69 years old who received an allogeneic stem cell transplant from a related donor and was CMV-positive. T cells may partly derive from the graft donor. The CDR3 DNA reads as TGTGCCAGTAGTACCCGCGACAGAGCCTACGAGCAGTACTTC. This encodes CASSTRDRAYEQYF.